These 28 T cell receptor beta chains were sequenced from one sample in a study of CD8 T cells in ankylosing spondylitis. TCRdb analysed the 5' RACE reads with MiXCR anew, one entry per CDR3 protein. This sample has roughly 38,000 distinct CDR3 sequences; approximately 10% occur once, and the top ten carry about 16%. The specimen sequenced was blood, either unsorted or a sorted T cell fraction (not recorded which). These receptors all stem from a male donor with ankylosing spondylitis or in good health (not recorded which).

This clonotype was counted at least ten times. This chain links TRBV5-1 with TRBJ2-3; TRBD2 matches 7 bases. CDR1 and CDR2 (germline): SGHRS, YFSETQ. The CDR3 covers 15 residues. The J segment lost 0 bases and the V segment lost 5 bases, leaving 6 bases of the junction unmatched. In nucleotides, the CDR3 is TGCGCCAGCAGACCACTAGCGACTAGCACAGATACGCAGTATTTT. Translating it yields CASRPLATSTDTQYF.

This clonotype appeared many times. This chain connects TRBV27 to TRBJ1-6; D is unclear. Germline CDR1 reads MNHEY; CDR2 reads SMNVEV (reference sequence). V was shortened by 6 bases and J by 10 bases, with 13 bases between the two germline ends. The CDR3 has 13 amino acids. In nucleotides, the CDR3 is TGTGCCAGCAGCCAGGCCCGCGGATCACCCCTCCACTTT. The encoded protein is CASSQARGSPLHF.

This clonotype was detected many times. The chain joins TRBV20-1 to TRBJ2-1; 11 positions agree with TRBD2. V was clipped by 4 bases and J by 5 bases; unmatched bases: 4. The CDR3 is 14 residues long. CDR1 DFQATT and CDR2 SNEGSKA come from the germline V gene (reference sequence). CDR3 sequence: CSATGTSGNNEQFF. The DNA of the CDR3 is TGCAGTGCTACCGGGACTAGCGGCAACAATGAGCAGTTCTTC.

This clonotype has ten or more counts. This CDR3 reads CASSSGTGPPDTQYF. CDR3 bases: TGCGCCAGCAGCTCCGGGACAGGGCCCCCAGATACGCAGTATTTT. This rearrangement joins TRBV5-1 to TRBJ2-3; 9 bases match TRBD1. The CDR3 contains 15 residues. Germline CDR1 reads SGHRS; CDR2 reads YFSETQ. Trimming cost V 3 bases and J 4 bases; bases outside gene matches: 6. Drawing the rest from reference TRBV5-1 and TRBJ2-3, the complete variable domain is KAGVTQTPRYLIKTRGQQVTLSCSPISGHRSVSWYQQTPGQGLQFLFEYFSETQRNKGNFPGRFSGRQFSNSRSEMNVSTLELGDSALYLCASSSGTGPPDTQYFGPGTRLTVL.

This clonotype has a count of ten or more. The V and J genes are TRBV14 and TRBJ2-2, with 11 bases matching TRBD2. The germline V gene encodes CDR1 SGHDN and CDR2 FVKESK. V lost 2 bases to trimming and J lost 4 bases; unmatched junction nucleotides: 21. The CDR3 runs 22 residues. The CDR3 DNA is TGTGCCAGCAGCCAAATCGCGGAACCTAGCGGGAGGCTAACATCGAGCACCGGGGAGCTGTTTTTT. Encoded protein: CASSQIAEPSGRLTSSTGELFF. The whole variable domain, remainder taken from reference TRBV14 and TRBJ2-2, is EAGVTQFPSHSVIEKGQTVTLRCDPISGHDNLYWYRRVMGKEIKFLLHFVKESKQDESGMPNNRFLAERTGGTYSTLKVQPAELEDSGVYFCASSQIAEPSGRLTSSTGELFFGEGSRLTVL.

This clonotype was detected ten times or more. The rearrangement joins TRBV5-1 to TRBJ2-5, with 8 nucleotides matching TRBD2. Germline CDR1 is SGHRS and CDR2 is YFSETQ. V lost 4 bases to trimming and J lost 5 bases; unmatched junction nucleotides: 7. This CDR3 is built from 14 residues. CDR3 sequence: CASSIGRAGETQYF. CDR3 DNA sequence: TGCGCCAGCAGCATCGGGAGGGCCGGGGAGACCCAGTACTTC.

This clonotype was seen a few times. A much larger clone lies one base from this, so it may be a read error. The chain has TRBV2 and TRBJ1-5; 8 nucleotides line up with TRBD1. Germline CDR1 reads SNHLY; CDR2 reads FYNNEI. V shed 7 bases and J 6 bases; nucleotides not matched to a gene: 8. The CDR3 runs 14 residues. CDR3 DNA sequence: TGTGCCAGCAATACCAGGACAGGGATTCAGCCCCAGCATTTT. It codes for CASNTRTGIQPQHF.

At least ten counts were recorded for this clonotype. This chain uses TRBV5-6 with TRBJ2-1, with D possibly being TRBD2 (6 bases). This CDR3 is built from 13 residues. V was pared by 4 bases and J by 9 bases, with 14 bases between. Germline assignment: CDR1 SGHDT and CDR2 YYEEEE. The DNA of the CDR3 is TGTGCCAGCAGCCCGGGACTGACCATTGAGCAGTTCTTC. Translation gives CASSPGLTIEQFF.

V is TRBV4-2 and J is TRBJ1-5; D call uncertain. Germline CDR1 is LGHNA and CDR2 is YNFKEQ. With 0 bases removed from V and 5 bases from J, the gap between germline ends came to 5 bases. The CDR3 consists of 13 residues. The CDR3 sequence is CASSQDLDQPQHF. The CDR3 bases are TGTGCCAGCAGCCAAGATCTCGATCAGCCCCAGCATTTT.

The table lists this clonotype with many counts. The CDR3 spells CSVGDSLNQPQHF. The CDR3 DNA is TGCAGCGTTGGGGACAGTCTAAATCAGCCCCAGCATTTT. The V gene is TRBV29-1, the J gene TRBJ1-5, with TRBD1 identical over 7 bases. CDR3 size: 13 residues. Trimming at V came to 4 bases and at J to 4 bases, leaving 4 bases not matched to a gene. CDR1 is SQVTM, CDR2 ANQGSEA, per germline.

The J gene is TRBJ2-1, the V gene TRBV24-1; TRBD2 aligns across 7 bases. V lost 1 base, J lost 8 bases, and 13 bases stayed unmatched. Germline V gene data show CDR1 as KGHDR and CDR2 as SFDVKD. The CDR3 covers 17 residues. CDR3 nucleotide sequence: TGTGCCACCAGTGATTTCCCTCTCGGACTAGTCAGTCATGAGCAGTTCTTC. Its translation is CATSDFPLGLVSHEQFF.

This clonotype was counted between two and nine times. The V call is TRBV11-2, the J call TRBJ1-5; no firm D call. CDR3 length: 14 amino acids. Germline CDR1 is SGHAT and CDR2 is FQNNGV. V lost 1 base and J 6 bases, leaving 10 bases between the germline ends. The CDR3 DNA reads TGTGCCAGCAGCTTAGCAGGTTTCGGTCAGCCCCAGCATTTT. The encoded protein is CASSLAGFGQPQHF.

This clonotype was detected ten times or more. This chain uses TRBV30 with TRBJ2-7; D gene uncertain. The ends were cut back, 5 bases at V and 2 bases at J, with 16 bases in the middle. The germline CDR1 and CDR2 sequences are GTSNPN and SVGIG (reference sequence). The CDR3 length is 14 residues. DNA for the CDR3: TGTGCCTGGGGTGAAGGGCTAGGCCCCTACGAGCAGTACTTC. It translates to CAWGEGLGPYEQYF. Variable domain in full (rest from reference TRBV30 and TRBJ2-7): SQTIHQWPATLVQPVGSPLSLECTVEGTSNPNLYWYRQAAGRGLQLLFYSVGIGQISSEVPQNLSASRPQDRQFILSSKKLLLSDSGFYLCAWGEGLGPYEQYFGPGTRLTVT.

By its share, this clonotype is medium-sized (0.01 to 0.1%). V and J are TRBV27 and TRBJ1-5, with 8 bases that match TRBD1. J gave up 6 bases and V 1 base, and 2 bases lay outside the gene matches. CDR3 length equals 14 residues. Germline V gives CDR1 MNHEY, CDR2 SMNVEV (reference sequence). CDR3 DNA: TGTGCCAGCAGTTTATGGCAGGGGGCTCAGCCCCAGCATTTT. Amino acids: CASSLWQGAQPQHF.

This clonotype showed up many times. The chain recombines TRBV29-1 with TRBJ2-1; 10 nucleotides align to TRBD2. Germline V gives CDR1 SQVTM, CDR2 ANQGSEA. V was pared by 4 bases and J by 9 bases, with 6 bases of the junction left unmatched. CDR3 length: 13 residues. CDR3 in amino acids: CSVASGRALEQFF. The CDR3 nucleotides read TGCAGCGTTGCGAGCGGGAGGGCCCTTGAGCAGTTCTTC.

This clonotype was detected many times. This sequence joins TRBV9 and TRBJ2-7; unclear D gene. CDR1 and CDR2 from the germline V gene are SGDLS and YYNGEE. V was clipped by 4 bases and J by 6 bases, with 14 bases between them. The CDR3 sequence is 13 residues long. CDR3 sequence reads: CASSRERRGEQYF. The CDR3 DNA sequence: TGTGCCAGCAGCCGCGAGAGGCGCGGCGAGCAGTACTTC.

This clonotype was detected ten times or more. Relative to the germline gene, one junction end is altered; a read error may explain this. The genes are TRBV3-1 and TRBJ2-1; 11 bases match TRBD1. This CDR3 is built from 18 residues. In germline, CDR1 is LGHDT, CDR2 YNNKEL (reference sequence). In DNA form, the CDR3 reads TGTGCCTGCAGCCCCGGGACAGGGGGGCCGTTCGCCTACAATGAGCAGTTCTTC. Amino acids: CACSPGTGGPFAYNEQFF.

This clonotype was counted many times. The J gene is TRBJ2-1, the V gene TRBV5-6; the match to TRBD2 covers 7 bases. Germline V gene lookup returns CDR1 SGHDT and CDR2 YYEEEE. V gave up 4 bases and J gave up 8 bases; unmatched junction bases: 12. CDR3 length: 15 amino acids. The chain's CDR3 is CASSPTSSFVHEQFF. CDR3 DNA sequence: TGTGCCAGCAGCCCGACTAGCTCTTTCGTCCATGAGCAGTTCTTC.

This clonotype was recorded many times. The rearrangement uses TRBV4-1 and TRBJ2-2; D is uncertain. V shed 5 bases and J shed 2 bases, with 21 bases lying between them. Germline V gives CDR1 MGHRA, CDR2 YSYEKL. This CDR3 has 18 amino acids. The DNA for the CDR3 is TGCGCCAGCAGCTCCCAAGCCCTCGTCTCTTACAACACCGGGGAGCTGTTTTTT. Its protein is CASSSQALVSYNTGELFF.

The chain uses TRBV20-1 and TRBJ2-4; 14 nucleotides agree with TRBD2. V lost 4 bases and J lost 2; bases outside the gene matches: 7. This CDR3 spans 17 amino acids. Germline V gene lookup returns CDR1 DFQATT and CDR2 SNEGSKA (reference sequence). DNA for the CDR3: TGCAGTGCTACCGGGACTAGCGGGAGCGGGTCCAAAAACATTCAGTACTTC. Protein product: CSATGTSGSGSKNIQYF.

This chain links TRBV7-2 with TRBJ1-1; weak D call: TRBD1 (5 bases). V was cut by 1 base and J by 4 bases, with 13 bases left in between. This CDR3 is 15 amino acids long. Germline values: CDR1 SGHTA, CDR2 FQGNSA. The CDR3 DNA sequence: TGTGCCAGCAGCTTAGTTTTTCCAACAGGCACTGAAGCTTTCTTT. Encoded protein: CASSLVFPTGTEAFF.

This clonotype came up many times. The V and J genes are TRBV7-2 and TRBJ2-3, with D maybe TRBD2 (6 bases). This CDR3 has 13 amino acids. CDR1 is SGHTA and CDR2 is FQGNSA in the germline V gene. V dropped 6 bases and J dropped 3 bases, with 10 bases sitting between them. The CDR3: CASSRTITDTQYF. DNA for the CDR3: TGTGCCAGCAGTCGGACTATAACAGATACGCAGTATTTT.

This clonotype was recorded at least ten times. J is TRBJ2-2 and V is TRBV29-1; weak D call: TRBD1 (6 bases). The V gene lost 4 bases and the J gene lost 1 base, with 10 bases spanning the gap. The CDR3 has 14 residues. Per germline, CDR1 SQVTM and CDR2 ANQGSEA. The CDR3 loop is CSVGRQENTGELFF. Written as DNA, the CDR3 is TGCAGCGTTGGTAGACAGGAGAACACCGGGGAGCTGTTTTTT.

This clonotype came up many times. This chain links TRBV4-3 with TRBJ1-2; D not resolved. The CDR3 runs to 15 residues. V was trimmed by 0 bases and J by 6 bases, leaving 14 bases between them. Germline V gene data show CDR1 as LGHNA and CDR2 as YSLEER. The chain's CDR3 is CASSQDRPALNGYTF. Written as DNA, the CDR3 is TGCGCCAGCAGCCAAGATCGTCCAGCGTTAAATGGCTACACCTTC.

This clonotype was detected ten times or more. The chain employs TRBV2 and TRBJ1-6, with 9 bases matching TRBD1. This CDR3 region has 14 residues. Germline trimming cut 4 bases from V and 7 bases from J; bases unmatched to any gene: 2. Germline-derived CDR1 and CDR2 are SNHLY and FYNNEI. As DNA, the CDR3 is TGTGCCAGCAGTGGACAGGGGGACAATTCACCCCTCCACTTT. It is translated as CASSGQGDNSPLHF. The full variable domain, its missing parts supplied by reference TRBV2 and TRBJ1-6, is EPEVTQTPSHQVTQMGQEVILRCVPISNHLYFYWYRQILGQKVEFLVSFYNNEISEKSEIFDDQFSVERPDGSNFTLKIRSTKLEDSAMYFCASSGQGDNSPLHFGNGTRLTVT.

This clonotype was recorded many times. The chain has TRBV5-1 and TRBJ2-1; 13 bases line up with TRBD2. Germline V gives CDR1 SGHRS, CDR2 YFSETQ. The CDR3 sequence is 14 residues long. V trimming: 4 bases; J trimming: 10 bases; junction bases outside the gene matches: 5. CDR3 in amino acids: CASSPPGLAGEQFF. The CDR3 DNA reads TGCGCCAGCAGCCCCCCGGGACTAGCGGGGGAGCAGTTCTTC.

This clonotype has at least ten counts. DNA for the CDR3: TGCGCCAGCAACCCGGGACAGGGGAACACCGGGGAGCTGTTTTTT. It translates to CASNPGQGNTGELFF. This chain joins TRBV5-1 and TRBJ2-2; TRBD1 agrees at 9 bases. The CDR3 has 15 amino acids. J was trimmed by 1 base and V by 6 bases; bases with no gene match: 4. Germline values: CDR1 SGHRS, CDR2 YFSETQ. The complete variable domain, with remaining parts taken from reference TRBV5-1 and TRBJ2-2, reads KAGVTQTPRYLIKTRGQQVTLSCSPISGHRSVSWYQQTPGQGLQFLFEYFSETQRNKGNFPGRFSGRQFSNSRSEMNVSTLELGDSALYLCASNPGQGNTGELFFGEGSRLTVL.

This clonotype was counted ten times or more. The rearrangement joins TRBV5-1 to TRBJ1-1, with D perhaps matching TRBD1 (6 bases). This CDR3 is 16 amino acids long. Between the trimmed V and J ends, which lost 4 bases and 1 base, there was a span of 17 bases. Germline V lookup: CDR1 SGHRS, CDR2 YFSETQ. The CDR3 DNA is TGCGCCAGCAGCCCCCTCCAACAGGGATCGAACACTGAAGCTTTCTTT. Encoded protein: CASSPLQQGSNTEAFF. The full variable domain, completed using reference TRBV5-1 and TRBJ1-1, is KAGVTQTPRYLIKTRGQQVTLSCSPISGHRSVSWYQQTPGQGLQFLFEYFSETQRNKGNFPGRFSGRQFSNSRSEMNVSTLELGDSALYLCASSPLQQGSNTEAFFGQGTRLTVV.